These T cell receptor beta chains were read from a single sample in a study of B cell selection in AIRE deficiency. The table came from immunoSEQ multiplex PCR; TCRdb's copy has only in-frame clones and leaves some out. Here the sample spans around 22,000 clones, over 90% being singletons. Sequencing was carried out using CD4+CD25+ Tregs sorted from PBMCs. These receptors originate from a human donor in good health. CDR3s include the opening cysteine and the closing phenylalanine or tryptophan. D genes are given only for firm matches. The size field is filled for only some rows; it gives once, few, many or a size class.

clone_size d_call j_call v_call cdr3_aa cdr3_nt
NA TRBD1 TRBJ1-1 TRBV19 CASSADRGDTEAFF TGTGCCAGTAGTGCGGACAGGGGGGACACTGAAGCTTTCTTT
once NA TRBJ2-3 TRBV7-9 CASSPLLDTQYF TGTGCCAGCAGCCCGCTCCTAGATACGCAGTATTTT
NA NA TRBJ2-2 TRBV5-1 CASSSGGSTGELFF TGCGCCAGCAGCTCTGGAGGTAGCACCGGGGAGCTGTTTTTT
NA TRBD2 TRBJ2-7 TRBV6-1 CASSESRSGKRGEQYF TGTGCCAGCAGTGAGTCCCGTAGCGGGAAGAGGGGCGAGCAGTACTTC
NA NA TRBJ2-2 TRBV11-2 CASSSIGRRNRATGELFF TGTGCCAGCAGCTCAATAGGAAGACGGAACAGGGCTACCGGGGAGCTGTTTTTT
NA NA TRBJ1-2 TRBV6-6 CASSFPWDPDGYTF TGTGCCAGCAGTTTCCCCTGGGACCCTGATGGCTACACCTTC
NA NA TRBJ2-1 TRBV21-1 CASSPRGASGGLNEQFF TGTGCCAGCAGCCCACGAGGGGCTAGCGGGGGCCTCAATGAGCAGTTCTTC
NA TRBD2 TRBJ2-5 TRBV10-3 CATTGTSGAEETQYF TGTGCCACAACCGGGACTAGCGGGGCCGAAGAGACCCAGTACTTC
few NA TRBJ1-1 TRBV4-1 CASSQGSFTGEAFF TGCGCCAGCAGCCAAGGATCCTTTACAGGGGAAGCTTTCTTT
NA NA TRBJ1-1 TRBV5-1 CASSSDFKAFEAFF TGCGCCAGCAGCTCTGATTTTAAGGCTTTTGAAGCTTTCTTT
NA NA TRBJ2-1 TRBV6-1 CASSEAIGGQEQFF TGTGCCAGCAGTGAAGCGATCGGGGGCCAAGAGCAGTTCTTC
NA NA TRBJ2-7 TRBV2 CASSEIAWGDYEQYF TGTGCCAGCAGTGAGATCGCATGGGGGGACTACGAGCAGTACTTC
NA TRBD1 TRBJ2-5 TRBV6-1 CASRVWTGGGETQYF TGTGCCAGCAGGGTCTGGACAGGGGGCGGGGAGACCCAGTACTTC
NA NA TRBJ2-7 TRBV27 CASSLAGHYEQYF TGTGCCAGCAGTTTAGCAGGGCACTACGAGCAGTACTTC
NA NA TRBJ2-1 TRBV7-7 CASSPGRGDNEQFF TGTGCTAGCAGCCCCGGAAGGGGGGACAATGAGCAGTTCTTC
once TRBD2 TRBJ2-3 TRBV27 CASSQLAGGGTDTQYF TGTGCCAGCAGCCAGCTAGCGGGGGGCGGGACAGATACGCAGTATTTT
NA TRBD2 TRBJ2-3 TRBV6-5 CASTGLAGGPDTQYF TGTGCCAGCACCGGACTAGCGGGAGGGCCAGATACGCAGTATTTT
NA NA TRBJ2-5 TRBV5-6 CASSLGLWETQYF TGTGCCAGCAGCTTGGGTCTCTGGGAGACCCAGTACTTC
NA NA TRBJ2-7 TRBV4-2 CASSQESPAVPYEQYF TGTGCCAGCAGCCAAGAATCCCCGGCAGTCCCCTACGAGCAGTACTTC
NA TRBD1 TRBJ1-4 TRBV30 CASDRGNEKLFF TGTGCCTCCGACAGGGGTAATGAAAAACTGTTTTTT
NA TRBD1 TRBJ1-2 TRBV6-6 CASSPGTVGSMGYTF TGTGCCAGCAGTCCCGGGACAGTGGGATCTATGGGCTACACCTTC
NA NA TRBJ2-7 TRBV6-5 CASFAASSSGYEQYF TGTGCCAGCTTTGCAGCCTCCTCGTCCGGCTACGAGCAGTACTTC
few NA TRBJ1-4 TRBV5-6 CASSLVNRGEKLFF TGTGCCAGCAGCTTGGTCAATAGGGGAGAAAAACTGTTTTTT
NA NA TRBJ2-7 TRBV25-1 CASSELIGPGLGHEQYF TGTGCCAGCAGTGAATTGATAGGGCCAGGGCTGGGGCACGAGCAGTACTTC
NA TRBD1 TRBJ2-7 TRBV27 CASSRPGQGWYEQYF TGTGCCAGCAGCCGCCCCGGACAGGGCTGGTACGAGCAGTACTTC
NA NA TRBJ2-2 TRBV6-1 CATTQGLTGELFF TGTGCCACTACCCAGGGGTTGACCGGGGAGCTGTTTTTT
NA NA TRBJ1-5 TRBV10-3 CAISDFPLGRFSNQPQHF TGTGCCATCAGCGATTTTCCGTTGGGCCGATTTAGCAATCAGCCCCAGCATTTT
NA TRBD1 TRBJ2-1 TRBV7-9 CASSLAQGVSAYNEQFF TGTGCCAGCAGCTTAGCACAGGGGGTGAGCGCCTACAATGAGCAGTTCTTC
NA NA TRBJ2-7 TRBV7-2 CASSYRDLSSYEQYF TGTGCCAGCAGCTACCGGGACCTGAGCTCCTACGAGCAGTACTTC
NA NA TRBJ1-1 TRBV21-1 CAKRGGEAFF TGTGCCAAGAGGGGGGGAGAAGCTTTCTTT
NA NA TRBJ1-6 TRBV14 CASSPYDRVAPLHF TGTGCCAGCAGCCCGTATGACCGGGTAGCGCCCCTCCACTTT
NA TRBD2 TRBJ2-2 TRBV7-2 CASSPGLAGSGELFF TGTGCCAGCAGCCCAGGACTAGCGGGGTCCGGGGAGCTGTTTTTT
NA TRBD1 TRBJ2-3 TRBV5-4 CASSWGQGAVDTQYF TGTGCCAGCAGCTGGGGGCAGGGGGCCGTAGATACGCAGTATTTT
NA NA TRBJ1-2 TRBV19 CASSIGGQGGYGYTF TGTGCCAGTAGTATTGGGGGACAAGGGGGCTATGGCTACACCTTC
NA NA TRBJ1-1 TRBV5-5 CASRADSHEAFF TGTGCCAGCAGGGCCGACAGTCATGAAGCTTTCTTT
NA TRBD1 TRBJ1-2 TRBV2 CASSETGDHGYTF TGTGCCAGCAGTGAAACAGGGGACCATGGCTACACCTTC
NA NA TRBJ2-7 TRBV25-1 CASAWGSEQYF TGTGCCAGCGCGTGGGGGTCCGAGCAGTACTTC
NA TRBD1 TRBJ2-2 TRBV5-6 CASSWTGVASGELFF TGTGCCAGCAGCTGGACAGGGGTAGCCTCCGGGGAGCTGTTTTTT
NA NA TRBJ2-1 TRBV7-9 CASSHHRVGVDEQFF TGTGCCAGCAGTCACCACAGGGTCGGAGTGGATGAGCAGTTCTTC
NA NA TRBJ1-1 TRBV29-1 CSVHDRLTEAFF TGCAGCGTTCACGACAGGTTGACTGAAGCTTTCTTT
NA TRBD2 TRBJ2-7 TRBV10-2 CASKVAGGPGEQYF TGCGCCAGCAAGGTAGCGGGGGGGCCTGGCGAGCAGTACTTC
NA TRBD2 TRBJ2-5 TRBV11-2 CASSLGRGGATQYF TGTGCCAGCAGCTTAGGGCGGGGGGGTGCGACCCAGTACTTC
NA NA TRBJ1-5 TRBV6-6 CASTVHINQPQHF TGTGCCAGCACGGTCCATATAAATCAGCCCCAGCATTTT
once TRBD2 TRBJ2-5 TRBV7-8 CASSFSAGGRETQYF TGTGCCAGCAGCTTTTCAGCGGGGGGGCGAGAGACCCAGTACTTC
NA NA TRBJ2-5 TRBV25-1 CASGLHETQYF TGTGCCAGCGGGTTGCATGAGACCCAGTACTTC